The 3 T cell receptor beta chains presented below share a single source sample, sequenced in a study of neoadjuvant anti-PD-1 for oral cavity cancer. Only in-frame clones appear in the TCRdb table, and some are missing; sequencing was by immunoSEQ multiplex PCR. The table has about 9,800 clones, about 60% seen once. Regarding time point: after neoadjuvant nivolumab, at surgical resection. The sequencing here drew on PBMCs, taken after nivolumab (anti-PD-1) treatment. The source of these receptors is a person between 35 and 79 years old with oral cavity squamous cell carcinoma.

This chain joins TRBV2 and TRBJ2-3; possibly TRBD2 for D (5 bases). CDR1 is SNHLY and CDR2 is FYNNEI in the germline V gene. Trimming shortened V by 3 bases and J by 6 bases, and 22 bases separated the two germline ends. The CDR3 sequence is 17 residues long. This CDR3 is CASSDTPSPPGIDTQYF. The CDR3 nucleotides read TGTGCCAGCAGTGATACCCCTAGTCCTCCGGGGATTGATACGCAGTATTTT.

The V gene is TRBV28, the J gene TRBJ1-6; TRBD1 might be the D (6 bases). Germline V gene sequence: CDR1 MDHEN, CDR2 SYDVKM. This CDR3 region has 14 residues. V was cut by 8 bases and J by 10 bases, with 18 bases left in between. CDR3 residues: CASRVVRGDSPLHF. The CDR3 region has the DNA TGTGCCAGCCGAGTAGTCAGGGGCGACTCACCCCTCCACTTT.

V usage is TRBV2 and J usage is TRBJ2-1; D possibly corresponds to TRBD2 (5 bases). V was shortened by 4 bases and J by 7 bases, with 8 bases between the two germline ends. The CDR3 extends over 12 amino acids. Germline assignment: CDR1 SNHLY and CDR2 FYNNEI. In nucleotides, the CDR3 is TGTGCCAGCAGTGCGTCGGGGAATGAGCAGTTCTTC. Translation gives CASSASGNEQFF.